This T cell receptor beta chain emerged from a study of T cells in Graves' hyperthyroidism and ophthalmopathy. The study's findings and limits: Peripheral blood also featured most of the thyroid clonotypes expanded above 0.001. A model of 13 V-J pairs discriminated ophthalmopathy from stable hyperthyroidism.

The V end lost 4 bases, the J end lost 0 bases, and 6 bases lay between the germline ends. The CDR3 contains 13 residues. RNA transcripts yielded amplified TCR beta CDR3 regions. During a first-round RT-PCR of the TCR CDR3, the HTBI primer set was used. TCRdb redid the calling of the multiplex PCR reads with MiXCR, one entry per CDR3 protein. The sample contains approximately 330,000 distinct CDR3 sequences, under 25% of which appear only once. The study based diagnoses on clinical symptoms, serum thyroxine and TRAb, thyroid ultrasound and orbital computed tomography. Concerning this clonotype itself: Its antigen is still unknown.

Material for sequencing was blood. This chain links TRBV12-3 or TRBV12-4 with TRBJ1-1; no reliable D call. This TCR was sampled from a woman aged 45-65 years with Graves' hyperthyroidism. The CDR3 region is CASSWQMNTEAFF. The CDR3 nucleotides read TGTGCCAGCAGTTGGCAGATGAACACTGAAGCTTTCTTT.